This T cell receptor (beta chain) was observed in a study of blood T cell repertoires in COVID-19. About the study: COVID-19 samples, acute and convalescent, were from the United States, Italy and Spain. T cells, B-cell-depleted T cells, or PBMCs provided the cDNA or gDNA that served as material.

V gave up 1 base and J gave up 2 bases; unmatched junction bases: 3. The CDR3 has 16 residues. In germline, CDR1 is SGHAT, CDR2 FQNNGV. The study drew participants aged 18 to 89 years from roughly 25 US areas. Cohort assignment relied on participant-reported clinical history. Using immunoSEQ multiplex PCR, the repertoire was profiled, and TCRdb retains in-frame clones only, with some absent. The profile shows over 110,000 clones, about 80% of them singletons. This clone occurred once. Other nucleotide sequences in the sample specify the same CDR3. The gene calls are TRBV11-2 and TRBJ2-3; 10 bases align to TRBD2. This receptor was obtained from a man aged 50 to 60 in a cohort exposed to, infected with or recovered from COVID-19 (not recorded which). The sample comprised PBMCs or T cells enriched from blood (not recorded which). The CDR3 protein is CASSLALAGPTDTQYF. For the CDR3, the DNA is TGTGCCAGCAGCTTAGCACTAGCGGGACCCACAGATACGCAGTATTTT. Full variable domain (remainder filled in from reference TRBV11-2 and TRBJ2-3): EAGVAQSPRYKIIEKRQSVAFWCNPISGHATLYWYQQILGQGPKLLIQFQNNGVVDDSQLPKDRFSAERLKGVDSTLKIQPAKLEDSAVYLCASSLALAGPTDTQYFGPGTRLTVL.